Listed here are 17 T cell receptor beta chains from one sample, sequenced in a study of blood T cell repertoires in COVID-19. Here immunoSEQ multiplex PCR was the method, and the copy in TCRdb shows in-frame clones only, minus some. The sample comprises about 220,000 clones, 80% of which are singletons, and roughly 12% rests with the top ten. Sequenced: peripheral blood. These receptors were collected from a human donor in a cohort sampled during active COVID-19.

As concerns this clone: The sample carries other DNA sequences with the same CDR3. V is TRBV19 and J is TRBJ1-5; weak D call: TRBD1 (6 bases). Germline values: CDR1 LNHDA, CDR2 SQIVND (reference sequence). This CDR3 region has 15 residues. The V end was cut by 4 bases, the J end by 2 bases, with 12 bases between. The CDR3 is CASSSTGRGNQPQHF. The CDR3 DNA is TGTGCCAGTAGTAGTACAGGGCGAGGCAATCAGCCCCAGCATTTT.

This clone was counted between two and nine times. Other DNA sequences of this sample code for an identical CDR3. The CDR3 reads CASSPGLAGGLSTDTQYF. CDR3 in DNA: TGCGCCAGCAGCCCGGGACTAGCGGGGGGCCTCAGCACAGATACGCAGTATTTT. J is TRBJ2-3 and V is TRBV5-1; 15 nucleotides match TRBD2. Germline CDR1 reads SGHRS; CDR2 reads YFSETQ. This CDR3 has 18 amino acids. Losses at the gene ends were 4 bases for V and 0 bases for J; bases not matched to a gene: 6.

The V call is TRBV9, the J call TRBJ2-3; 7 bases map to TRBD2. With 4 bases clipped from V and 5 bases from J, the junction kept 16 bases outside the gene matches. The CDR3 is 17 amino acids. Germline V gene sequence: CDR1 SGDLS, CDR2 YYNGEE. CDR3: CASSPHDQGLPGDTQYF. CDR3 bases: TGTGCCAGCAGCCCCCATGACCAGGGACTACCGGGAGATACGCAGTATTTT. Full variable domain (outside the CDR3, taken from reference TRBV9 and TRBJ2-3): DSGVTQTPKHLITATGQRVTLRCSPRSGDLSVYWYQQSLDQGLQFLIQYYNGEERAKGNILERFSAQQFPDLHSELNLSSLELGDSALYFCASSPHDQGLPGDTQYFGPGTRLTVL.

J is TRBJ2-1 and V is TRBV6-5; no definite D call. Germline V gene lookup returns CDR1 MNHEY and CDR2 SVGAGI. V dropped 2 bases and J dropped 3 bases, with 5 bases sitting between them. This CDR3 is 13 amino acids long. CDR3 in amino acids: CASSYNSYNEQFF. DNA for the CDR3: TGTGCCAGCAGTTACAACAGCTACAATGAGCAGTTCTTC.

This clone occurred a few times. The J gene is TRBJ1-6, the V gene TRBV6-6; a weak D match, TRBD1 (6 bases). V was cut by 2 bases and J by 3 bases, with 8 bases left in between. Germline V lookup: CDR1 MNHNY, CDR2 SVGAGI (reference sequence). The CDR3 runs to 15 residues. CDR3 region: CASSYGQNYNSPLHF. The CDR3 DNA reads TGTGCCAGCAGTTACGGACAGAACTATAATTCACCCCTCCACTTT.

The J gene is TRBJ2-2, the V gene TRBV27; D might be TRBD1 (6 bases). The germline CDR1 and CDR2 sequences are MNHEY and SMNVEV (reference sequence). The V end was cut by 7 bases, the J end by 4 bases, with 10 bases between. The CDR3 sequence is 13 residues long. The CDR3 protein is CASTRGGTGELFF. The CDR3 DNA is TGTGCCAGCACCAGGGGCGGCACCGGGGAGCTGTTTTTT.

The DNA for the CDR3 is TGTGCCACCAGTGACCCCGGGACAGGGGGGATTCAGCCCCAGCATTTT. Its protein product is CATSDPGTGGIQPQHF. This rearrangement joins TRBV24-1 to TRBJ1-5, with 11 nucleotides matching TRBD1. Germline V gives CDR1 KGHDR, CDR2 SFDVKD. J gave up 6 bases and V 4 bases, and 7 bases lay outside the gene matches. The CDR3 totals 16 residues.

The table lists this clone with a few counts. The rearrangement links TRBV19 to TRBJ2-7; perhaps TRBD1 as D (5 bases). CDR1 and CDR2 from the germline V gene are LNHDA and SQIVND (reference sequence). The CDR3 is 15 residues long. Trimming took 3 bases from V and 3 from J, leaving 15 bases between them. This CDR3 is CASSIGAGWHYEQYF. CDR3 nucleotide sequence: TGTGCCAGTAGTATTGGGGCAGGGTGGCACTACGAGCAGTACTTC.

This clone is a singleton in its sample. The rearrangement uses TRBV5-6 and TRBJ2-7; possibly TRBD2 for D (6 bases). Germline V gives CDR1 SGHDT, CDR2 YYEEEE. This CDR3 has 13 amino acids. V was trimmed by 4 bases and J by 1 base, leaving 9 bases between them. CDR3 in DNA: TGTGCCAGCAGCCCCGGGGGTTCCTACGAGCAGTACTTC. Translation: CASSPGGSYEQYF.

The chain joins TRBV12-3 or TRBV12-4 to TRBJ1-2; D unresolved. This CDR3 comprises 13 residues. V was clipped by 3 bases and J by 2 bases, with 7 bases between them. CDR3 in amino acids: CASSLGGNYGYTF. CDR3 nucleotides: TGTGCCAGCAGTTTGGGAGGGAACTATGGCTACACCTTC.

The chain carries TRBV12-3 or TRBV12-4 and TRBJ2-1, with D perhaps TRBD1 (6 bases). V was clipped by 5 bases and J by 10 bases, with 15 bases between them. The CDR3 length is 13 residues. The CDR3 here is CASSRQVGGEQFF. The CDR3 DNA is TGTGCCAGCAGTCGACAGGTTGGGGGAGAGCAGTTCTTC.

The CDR3 DNA is TGTGCCAGCGGTCGGGTGGAGGTCGCCACCGGGGAGCTGTTTTTT. This codes for CASGRVEVATGELFF. The V gene is TRBV6-5, the J gene TRBJ2-2; D might be TRBD2 (5 bases). Trimming cost V 8 bases and J 4 bases, with 17 bases left between them. The CDR3 contains 15 residues. Germline values: CDR1 MNHEY, CDR2 SVGAGI.

CDR3 region: CASRTGTRIGEQYF. CDR3 sequence (DNA): TGTGCCAGCAGGACCGGGACTAGGATCGGAGAGCAGTACTTC. The chain uses TRBV28 and TRBJ2-7, with 8 bases matching TRBD2. The CDR3 has 14 residues. Losses at the gene ends were 6 bases for V and 7 bases for J; bases not matched to a gene: 11. CDR1 and CDR2 from the germline V gene are MDHEN and SYDVKM.

This chain joins TRBV28 and TRBJ2-1; 7 bases are a match to TRBD2. From germline, CDR1 is MDHEN and CDR2 SYDVKM. With V trimmed by 6 bases and J by 14 bases, 16 bases remained unmatched. This CDR3 region has 14 residues. The chain's CDR3 is CASRPSRGGRREFF. In nucleotides, the CDR3 is TGTGCCAGCAGACCCTCGCGAGGCGGGAGACGGGAGTTCTTC.

V is TRBV5-4 and J is TRBJ2-4; D not certain. Germline loops: CDR1 SGHNT, CDR2 YYREEE (reference sequence). Trimming removed 1 base from V and 3 bases from J, with 8 bases in between. The CDR3 runs 14 residues. The CDR3 nucleotides read TGTGCCAGCAGCTTGTGGTCGGGCAAAAACATTCAGTACTTC. Translated: CASSLWSGKNIQYF.

DNA of the CDR3: TGTGCCAGTAGCAAGGACAGGGGAGGGACCGGGGAGCTGTTTTTT. It specifies CASSKDRGGTGELFF. The chain joins TRBV19 to TRBJ2-2, with 9 positions matching TRBD1. V was clipped by 6 bases and J by 5 bases; unmatched bases: 7. The CDR3 is 15 amino acids. In germline, CDR1 is LNHDA, CDR2 SQIVND (reference sequence).

The chain's CDR3 is CASSSRGLFEAEQYF. The CDR3 bases are TGTGCCAGCAGCTCGCGGGGGTTGTTCGAGGCCGAGCAGTACTTC. V is TRBV5-4 and J is TRBJ2-7, with 7 nucleotides matching TRBD2. The CDR3 is made up of 15 amino acids. With 3 bases clipped from V and 6 bases from J, the junction kept 12 bases outside the gene matches. Germline CDR1 and CDR2: SGHNT and YYREEE (reference sequence).